The 24 T cell receptor beta chains below come from one sample, sequenced in a study of shared T cell receptors in the human thymus. Here immunoSEQ multiplex PCR was the method, and the copy in TCRdb shows in-frame clones only, minus some. This table has about 660,000 clones, about 87% appearing once. This sample also belongs to another study, concerning human thymus T cells.

The sequenced sample consisted of thymocytes. Receptors were obtained from a boy less than two years old with a congenital heart defect.

J is TRBJ1-1 and V is TRBV18; possible D gene TRBD1, 5 bases. The CDR3 is 16 residues long. Germline V gene sequence: CDR1 KGHSH, CDR2 LQKENI. The germline V and J ends were trimmed by 5 bases and 1 base, with 17 bases remaining between them. The chain's CDR3 is CASSIPRAPQNTEAFF. CDR3 sequence (DNA): TGTGCCAGCTCAATCCCCAGGGCGCCGCAGAACACTGAAGCTTTCTTT. The whole variable domain, remainder taken from reference TRBV18 and TRBJ1-1, is NAGVMQNPRHLVRRRGQEARLRCSPMKGHSHVYWYRQLPEEGLKFMVYLQKENIIDESGMPKERFSAEFPKEGPSILRIQQVVRGDSAAYFCASSIPRAPQNTEAFFGQGTRLTVV.

The genes are TRBV5-1 and TRBJ2-7, with 7 nucleotides matching TRBD1. CDR3 size: 16 residues. The V gene's germline CDR1 is SGHRS and CDR2 YFSETQ. The trim removed 4 bases at V and 4 bases at J, leaving 14 bases unmatched. The CDR3 DNA is TGCGCCAGCAGCACGACTCACAGGGGCCCTTATTACGAGCAGTACTTC. This sequence encodes CASSTTHRGPYYEQYF.

The CDR3 coding sequence is TGTGCCAGCAGTTTACCGGGGACAGGGGAATACGAGCAGTACTTC. Amino acid sequence: CASSLPGTGEYEQYF. This sequence joins TRBV28 and TRBJ2-7; 10 positions match TRBD1. From germline, CDR1 is MDHEN and CDR2 SYDVKM. The CDR3 is made up of 15 amino acids. With 2 bases clipped from V and 4 bases from J, the junction kept 5 bases outside the gene matches. Together with reference TRBV28 and TRBJ2-7, the CDR3 gives the full variable domain: DVKVTQSSRYLVKRTGEKVFLECVQDMDHENMFWYRQDPGLGLRLIYFSYDVKMKEKGDIPEGYSVSREKKERFSLILESASTNQTSMYLCASSLPGTGEYEQYFGPGTRLTVT.

This sequence joins TRBV6-5 and TRBJ2-1, with TRBD2 matching over 12 bases. J was trimmed by 8 bases and V by 0 bases; bases with no gene match: 5. The germline CDR1 and CDR2 sequences are MNHEY and SVGAGI. The length of the CDR3 is 16 residues. The CDR3 DNA follows: TGTGCCAGCAGTTACTCGACTAGCGGGGGTACGGATGAGCAGTTCTTC. The encoded protein is CASSYSTSGGTDEQFF.

This sequence joins TRBV30 and TRBJ2-3; D gene unclear. CDR3 length equals 15 residues. Trimming pared 0 bases from V and 4 bases from J, leaving 14 bases between. Germline CDR1 and CDR2: GTSNPN and SVGIG (reference sequence). The CDR3 loop is CAWSVYSLNPDTQYF. The CDR3 bases are TGTGCCTGGAGTGTGTACAGCCTCAACCCAGATACGCAGTATTTT.

The CDR3 protein is CASSDLMFSGEQYF. In DNA form, the CDR3 reads TGTGCCAGCAGTGATTTGATGTTTTCGGGCGAGCAGTACTTC. The chain joins TRBV2 to TRBJ2-7; D not resolved. V was clipped by 3 bases and J by 6 bases, with 15 bases between them. CDR3 length equals 14 residues. CDR1 is SNHLY, CDR2 FYNNEI, per germline.

This clone has more than one count but fewer than ten. J is TRBJ1-3 and V is TRBV5-1; D is unresolved. Germline assignment: CDR1 SGHRS and CDR2 YFSETQ. CDR3 length: 13 residues. V was pared by 5 bases and J by 0 bases, with 6 bases between. The CDR3 nucleotides read TGCGCCAGCAGACCAGACTCTGGAAACACCATATATTTT. Translation: CASRPDSGNTIYF.

In regard to this clone: Compared with germline, one end of the junction differs, possibly owing to a read error. This rearrangement joins TRBV6-5 to TRBJ2-1, with 8 positions matching TRBD2. The CDR3 runs 16 residues. Germline V gene data show CDR1 as MNHEY and CDR2 as SVGAGI. CDR3: CASSSPQRENYNGQFF. In DNA form, the CDR3 reads TGTGCCAGCAGTTCCCCCCAGCGGGAGAATTACAATGGGCAGTTCTTC.

The chain has TRBV5-6 and TRBJ1-1; the D gene is possibly TRBD1 (5 bases). This CDR3 is built from 14 residues. Germline V CDR1 and CDR2: SGHDT, YYEEEE. V dropped 2 bases and J dropped 3 bases, with 11 bases sitting between them. The CDR3 spells CASSFSSRDTEAFF. The CDR3 DNA reads as TGTGCCAGCAGCTTTAGCTCCAGGGACACTGAAGCTTTCTTT.

V gene TRBV9 combines with J gene TRBJ1-6; the D gene is possibly TRBD1 (5 bases). Trimming shortened V by 2 bases and J by 4 bases, and 10 bases separated the two germline ends. CDR1 is SGDLS, CDR2 YYNGEE, per germline. This CDR3 spans 15 amino acids. The CDR3 coding sequence is TGTGCCAGCAGCGTGGGGAGGGGATATAATTCACCCCTCCACTTT. Protein: CASSVGRGYNSPLHF.

This CDR3 is CASSAAYRGVYTEAFF. The CDR3 region has the DNA TGCGCCAGCAGCGCGGCCTACAGGGGGGTGTACACTGAAGCTTTCTTT. V gene TRBV5-1 combines with J gene TRBJ1-1; 8 bases line up with TRBD1. This CDR3 is built from 16 residues. CDR1 is SGHRS and CDR2 is YFSETQ in the germline V gene. Germline trimming cut 4 bases from V and 3 bases from J; bases unmatched to any gene: 11.

The chain recombines TRBV7-9 with TRBJ1-4, with D hard to call. Germline V gene sequence: CDR1 SEHNR, CDR2 FQNEAQ (reference sequence). This CDR3 contains 14 residues. Trimming pared 5 bases from V and 5 bases from J, leaving 12 bases between. The CDR3 is CASSPTERNEKLFF. The CDR3 DNA reads as TGTGCCAGCAGCCCGACTGAGAGAAATGAAAAACTGTTTTTT.

The chain links TRBV18 to TRBJ1-1; 10 nucleotides agree with TRBD1. With V trimmed by 3 bases and J by 4 bases, 11 bases remained unmatched. Germline-derived CDR1 and CDR2 are KGHSH and LQKENI. This CDR3 spans 17 amino acids. The DNA of the CDR3 is TGTGCCAGCTCACCCAGCTTGGGGACAGGGGTCGTCACTGAAGCTTTCTTT. Protein sequence: CASSPSLGTGVVTEAFF. Together with reference TRBV18 and TRBJ1-1, the CDR3 gives the full variable domain: NAGVMQNPRHLVRRRGQEARLRCSPMKGHSHVYWYRQLPEEGLKFMVYLQKENIIDESGMPKERFSAEFPKEGPSILRIQQVVRGDSAAYFCASSPSLGTGVVTEAFFGQGTRLTVV.

The rearrangement links TRBV7-9 to TRBJ1-2; unclear D gene. Deletions cut 5 bases from V and 6 bases from J, with 16 bases between. There are 14 residues in the CDR3. Germline V gene lookup returns CDR1 SEHNR and CDR2 FQNEAQ (reference sequence). The CDR3 nucleotides read TGTGCCAGCAGCCAAACGGGAGTATTAGATGGCTACACCTTC. This encodes CASSQTGVLDGYTF. The full variable domain, rest sourced from reference TRBV7-9 and TRBJ1-2, is DTGVSQNPRHKITKRGQNVTFRCDPISEHNRLYWYRQTLGQGPEFLTYFQNEAQLEKSRLLSDRFSAERPKGSFSTLEIQRTEQGDSAMYLCASSQTGVLDGYTFGSGTRLTVV.

This chain joins TRBV5-1 and TRBJ1-4; TRBD1 matches 8 bases. The junction had 3 bases not matched to a gene; V was cut back by 2 bases and J by 6 bases. Per germline, CDR1 SGHRS and CDR2 YFSETQ. CDR3 length equals 14 residues. CDR3: CASSFDRGDEKLFF. DNA of the CDR3: TGCGCCAGCAGCTTCGACAGGGGAGATGAAAAACTGTTTTTT.

The CDR3: CAWRPASGTGYSPLHF. The CDR3 coding sequence is TGTGCCTGGAGACCTGCCTCCGGGACAGGATATTCACCCCTCCACTTT. This sequence joins TRBV30 and TRBJ1-6; 8 nucleotides agree with TRBD1. The junction had 12 bases not matched to a gene; V was cut back by 3 bases and J by 8 bases. The CDR3 spans 16 residues. Per germline, CDR1 GTSNPN and CDR2 SVGIG (reference sequence).

This rearrangement joins TRBV27 to TRBJ1-6, with D uncertain. The CDR3 spans 16 residues. Germline V CDR1 and CDR2: MNHEY, SMNVEV (reference sequence). V was shortened by 8 bases and J by 9 bases, with 23 bases between the two germline ends. The CDR3 loop is CASAPERCLGCSPLHF. In DNA form, the CDR3 reads TGTGCCAGCGCCCCGGAACGATGTCTAGGCTGTTCACCCCTCCACTTT.

The V gene is TRBV9, the J gene TRBJ2-6; 8 nucleotides line up with TRBD1. The CDR3 contains 17 residues. Germline V gene lookup returns CDR1 SGDLS and CDR2 YYNGEE. The J segment lost 0 bases and the V segment lost 4 bases, leaving 6 bases of the junction unmatched. This chain's CDR3 is CASSPRTGPSGANVLTF. The CDR3 coding sequence is TGTGCCAGCAGCCCTCGGACAGGGCCCTCTGGGGCCAACGTCCTGACTTTC.

The sample holds a few counts of this clone. The rearrangement joins TRBV5-6 to TRBJ1-4, with 8 nucleotides matching TRBD1. The length of the CDR3 is 15 residues. Germline V gene data show CDR1 as SGHDT and CDR2 as YYEEEE. The junction had 5 bases not matched to a gene; V was cut back by 0 bases and J by 7 bases. The CDR3 DNA reads as TGTGCCAGCAGCTTGGTCAGGGGGCGCGTTGAAAAACTGTTTTTT. Translated, it gives CASSLVRGRVEKLFF.

The chain has TRBV4-1 and TRBJ2-1; tentative D call: TRBD2 (5 bases). Per germline, CDR1 MGHRA and CDR2 YSYEKL. Trimming shortened V by 5 bases and J by 5 bases, and 13 bases separated the two germline ends. The CDR3 contains 14 residues. The CDR3 region has the DNA TGCGCCAGCAGCACAGCGGTCTGGGACAATGAGCAGTTCTTC. Translating it yields CASSTAVWDNEQFF.

This chain connects TRBV27 to TRBJ2-7; 12 bases align to TRBD2. The V segment lost 4 bases and the J segment 5 bases; nucleotides outside the gene matches: 6. Germline lookup yields CDR1 MNHEY and CDR2 SMNVEV (reference sequence). This CDR3 comprises 15 residues. CDR3 amino acids: CASSSTSGRIHEQYF. The CDR3, as DNA: TGTGCCAGCAGTTCTACTAGCGGGAGGATCCACGAGCAGTACTTC.

DNA of the CDR3: TGTGCCAGCAGTGTCGGCGGGGGGGGCACCGGGGAGCTGTTTTTT. It is translated as CASSVGGGGTGELFF. J is TRBJ2-2 and V is TRBV2; 9 bases align to TRBD2. The CDR3 length is 15 residues. Trimming took 4 bases from V and 4 from J; bases not matched to a gene: 4. Germline CDR1 reads SNHLY; CDR2 reads FYNNEI. The full variable domain, its missing parts supplied by reference TRBV2 and TRBJ2-2, is EPEVTQTPSHQVTQMGQEVILRCVPISNHLYFYWYRQILGQKVEFLVSFYNNEISEKSEIFDDQFSVERPDGSNFTLKIRSTKLEDSAMYFCASSVGGGGTGELFFGEGSRLTVL.

V usage is TRBV9 and J usage is TRBJ1-1, with TRBD1 identical over 7 bases. Germline CDR1 is SGDLS and CDR2 is YYNGEE. The ends lost 0 bases at V and 0 bases at J; junction bases unmatched: 14. This CDR3 has 19 residues. CDR3 DNA sequence: TGTGCCAGCAGCGTAGAGGGTCCCCCGTGGACAGGAGTGAACACTGAAGCTTTCTTT. Amino acid sequence: CASSVEGPPWTGVNTEAFF.

The V gene is TRBV7-9, the J gene TRBJ1-2, with 7 bases matching TRBD1. With 5 bases clipped from V and 5 bases from J, the junction kept 14 bases outside the gene matches. This CDR3 has 16 residues. Per the germline V gene, CDR1 is SEHNR and CDR2 is FQNEAQ (reference sequence). In nucleotides, the CDR3 is TGTGCCAGCAGCCCTAGACAGGGCCCGGGGGAGTATGGCTACACCTTC. It is translated as CASSPRQGPGEYGYTF.